One sample yielded the 16 T cell receptor beta chains listed below, sequenced in a study of vaccination and CD4 T cells after COVID-19. Cultured CD4+ T-cell DNA underwent Oncomine TCR Beta short-read sequencing. One entry per CDR3 protein results from TCRdb running MiXCR on the PCR reads. This table has 9,500 or so distinct CDR3 sequences, 20% to 30% appearing once. These TCRs are of unknown antigen specificity. As to treatment: approximately 11-day PBMC culture with coronavirus spike peptide pools or control peptides (ViraFEST assay). The starting material was CD4+ T cells from blood, cultured in vitro, obtained before SARS-CoV-2 vaccination. These receptors all stem from a human donor who received a COVID-19 vaccine.

The genes are TRBV6-1 and TRBJ1-5; D might be TRBD1 (5 bases). V was pared by 6 bases and J by 4 bases, with 16 bases between. Germline lookup yields CDR1 MNHNS and CDR2 SASEGT. The CDR3 is made up of 15 amino acids. DNA of the CDR3: TGTGCCAGCAGCGGGGGGGGGTCTGGAAATCAGCCCCAGCATTTT. Its protein product is CASSGGGSGNQPQHF.

The table lists this clonotype with a few counts. The J gene is TRBJ1-5, the V gene TRBV14; D is uncertain. The CDR3 consists of 16 residues. V shed 0 bases and J shed 4 bases, with 13 bases lying between them. Germline CDR1 SGHDN, CDR2 FVKESK. Written as DNA, the CDR3 is TGTGCCAGCAGCCAAGACAACCCCGCGACAAATCAGCCCCAGCATTTT. Its protein product is CASSQDNPATNQPQHF.

The chain uses TRBV19 and TRBJ2-2; weak D call: TRBD2 (6 bases). CDR1 and CDR2 (germline): LNHDA, SQIVND (reference sequence). V was shortened by 3 bases and J by 2 bases, with 10 bases between the two germline ends. The CDR3 has 15 residues. CDR3 residues: CASSIGGLNTGELFF. The CDR3 DNA sequence: TGTGCCAGTAGTATCGGGGGACTCAACACCGGGGAGCTGTTTTTT.

This clonotype showed up just a few times. The J gene is TRBJ2-7, the V gene TRBV27, with no clear D. Germline loops: CDR1 MNHEY, CDR2 SMNVEV (reference sequence). V lost 4 bases and J 2 bases, leaving 0 bases between the germline ends. The CDR3 extends over 10 amino acids. The CDR3 sequence: CASSSYEQYF. CDR3 nucleotide sequence: TGTGCCAGCAGTTCCTACGAGCAGTACTTC.

This clonotype came up a few times. The chain carries TRBV7-3 and TRBJ2-5, with 7 bases identical to TRBD2. J was trimmed by 1 base and V by 5 bases; bases with no gene match: 7. The CDR3 spans 15 residues. Germline lookup yields CDR1 SGHTA and CDR2 FQGTGA. CDR3 protein: CASSQAGTTQETQYF. The CDR3, as DNA: TGTGCCAGCAGCCAGGCCGGGACTACCCAAGAGACCCAGTACTTC.

This clonotype was detected only a few times. The chain links TRBV12-3 or TRBV12-4 to TRBJ2-5; 10 positions agree with TRBD1. The CDR3 length is 14 residues. V lost 3 bases and J lost 6; bases outside the gene matches: 4. The CDR3: CASSLGQGFQTQYF. In nucleotides, the CDR3 is TGTGCCAGCAGTTTGGGACAGGGGTTTCAGACCCAGTACTTC.

The genes are TRBV6-1 and TRBJ2-7; 8 nucleotides align to TRBD2. Germline V gene sequence: CDR1 MNHNS, CDR2 SASEGT. V lost 6 bases to trimming and J lost 1 base; unmatched junction nucleotides: 8. There are 15 residues in the CDR3. The CDR3 nucleotides read TGTGCCAGCAGAACCGGTGGACTAGCATCCTACGAGCAGTACTTC. Translated: CASRTGGLASYEQYF.

J is TRBJ2-1 and V is TRBV24-1; TRBD2 matches 7 bases. This CDR3 comprises 15 residues. The germline V gene encodes CDR1 KGHDR and CDR2 SFDVKD. With 9 bases clipped from V and 4 bases from J, the junction kept 11 bases outside the gene matches. The CDR3 sequence: CATAQGGTTYNEQFF. DNA of the CDR3: TGTGCCACCGCCCAGGGAGGGACGACTTACAATGAGCAGTTCTTC.

The chain employs TRBV10-1 and TRBJ2-3; D call uncertain. V lost 6 bases and J lost 2, with 3 bases in between. The CDR3 runs to 11 residues. From germline, CDR1 is WNHNN and CDR2 SYGVQD (reference sequence). DNA of the CDR3: TGCGCCAGCAGGAACACAGATACGCAGTATTTT. Its translation: CASRNTDTQYF.

A few counts support this clonotype. CDR3 coding DNA: TGTGCCAGCACCCCTGGGAATTCACCCCTCCACTTT. Residues: CASTPGNSPLHF. The chain has TRBV7-2 and TRBJ1-6; D is undetermined. Germline loops: CDR1 SGHTA, CDR2 FQGNSA. The ends were cut back, 7 bases at V and 7 bases at J, with 8 bases in the middle. The CDR3 extends over 12 amino acids.

This clonotype came up once. The chain carries TRBV12-3 or TRBV12-4 and TRBJ2-1, with no clear D. The V end lost 6 bases, the J end lost 3 bases, and 9 bases lay between the germline ends. This CDR3 comprises 13 residues. The CDR3 bases are TGTGCCAGCAGCCTCGTCCGCTACAATGAGCAGTTCTTC. Its protein is CASSLVRYNEQFF.

The rearrangement uses TRBV12-3 or TRBV12-4 and TRBJ2-7, with D perhaps TRBD2 (6 bases). Trimming stripped 5 bases from V and 3 bases from J, with 17 bases between. The CDR3 loop spans 15 amino acids. CDR3 loop: CASSRGVIRGYEQYF. The CDR3 nucleotides are TGTGCCAGCAGTCGCGGGGTAATAAGGGGCTACGAGCAGTACTTC.

This clonotype was detected only a few times. The chain employs TRBV19 and TRBJ2-5; D call uncertain. The V and J ends lost 8 bases and 1 base respectively, with 11 bases between them. The CDR3 has 13 residues. From germline, CDR1 is LNHDA and CDR2 SQIVND (reference sequence). CDR3 in DNA: TGTGCCAGTGGTGACCGCTTCCAAGAGACCCAGTACTTC. Translated: CASGDRFQETQYF.

This chain joins TRBV28 and TRBJ1-4; the D gene is possibly TRBD1 (5 bases). V was pared by 3 bases and J by 8 bases, with 10 bases between. Germline CDR1 MDHEN, CDR2 SYDVKM. There are 13 residues in the CDR3. DNA of the CDR3: TGTGCCAGCAGTTTGACAGTGGGCGAAAAACTGTTTTTT. It encodes CASSLTVGEKLFF.

V and J are TRBV18 and TRBJ2-2; D might be TRBD1 (6 bases). CDR1 is KGHSH, CDR2 LQKENI, per germline. Between the trimmed V and J ends, which lost 9 bases and 4 bases, there was a span of 21 bases. This CDR3 comprises 16 residues. CDR3 sequence (DNA): TGTGCCAGTTCCGCGAAACTTACAGGGCTCACCGGGGAGCTGTTTTTT. Its protein product is CASSAKLTGLTGELFF. The full variable domain, rest sourced from reference TRBV18 and TRBJ2-2, is NAGVMQNPRHLVRRRGQEARLRCSPMKGHSHVYWYRQLPEEGLKFMVYLQKENIIDESGMPKERFSAEFPKEGPSILRIQQVVRGDSAAYFCASSAKLTGLTGELFFGEGSRLTVL.

V is TRBV29-1 and J is TRBJ1-2; the match to TRBD1 covers 8 bases. This CDR3 spans 14 amino acids. Trimming took 7 bases from V and 5 from J; bases not matched to a gene: 12. Germline V gene lookup returns CDR1 SQVTM and CDR2 ANQGSEA. This CDR3 is CSAKVQGAHYGYTF. DNA for the CDR3: TGCAGCGCCAAAGTCCAGGGGGCGCATTATGGCTACACCTTC. Using reference TRBV29-1 and TRBJ1-2 for the parts outside the CDR3, the full variable domain is SAVISQKPSRDICQRGTSLTIQCQVDSQVTMMFWYRQQPGQSLTLIATANQGSEATYESGFVIDKFPISRPNLTFSTLTVSNMSPEDSSIYLCSAKVQGAHYGYTFGSGTRLTVV.